The 28 T cell receptor beta chains in this list originate from one sample, sequenced in a study of blood T cell repertoires in COVID-19. The data were produced by immunoSEQ multiplex PCR, yet TCRdb's version contains in-frame clones alone and is incomplete. The sample yields 260,000 or so clones, 81% seen once. The sequenced material came from peripheral blood. These receptors came from an elderly woman with COVID-19, enrolled during active disease.

The chain links TRBV5-4 to TRBJ2-7; 9 nucleotides line up with TRBD1. The CDR3 has 14 amino acids. Germline V gene lookup returns CDR1 SGHNT and CDR2 YYREEE (reference sequence). V lost 1 base and J lost 5; bases outside the gene matches: 4. The CDR3 DNA is TGTGCCAGCAGCTTGTCGGGACAGGGTAACGAGCAGTACTTC. Its translation: CASSLSGQGNEQYF.

This chain connects TRBV11-2 to TRBJ1-1; the D gene is possibly TRBD1 (6 bases). Trimming took off 1 base at V and 2 bases at J, with 11 bases between the two ends. Germline V gene data show CDR1 as SGHAT and CDR2 as FQNNGV. CDR3 length: 15 residues. The DNA of the CDR3 is TGTGCCAGCAGCTTAGGTAAAGGGACAAACACTGAAGCTTTCTTT. Translated: CASSLGKGTNTEAFF.

CDR3 loop: CAWRSTGGPLDYGYTF. The CDR3 DNA reads TGTGCCTGGAGGAGTACCGGGGGGCCATTGGACTATGGCTACACCTTC. V is TRBV30 and J is TRBJ1-2, with D possibly matching TRBD1 (6 bases). The CDR3 runs 16 residues. The germline V gene has CDR1 GTSNPN and CDR2 SVGIG (reference sequence). V was clipped by 3 bases and J by 3 bases, with 20 bases between them.

V and J are TRBV2 and TRBJ1-1, with TRBD1 matching over 8 bases. Per the germline V gene, CDR1 is SNHLY and CDR2 is FYNNEI. V gave up 6 bases and J gave up 11 bases; unmatched junction bases: 8. The CDR3 totals 12 residues. The CDR3 nucleotides are TGTGCCAGCAGGAGGACAGGGAGGGCGGCTTTCTTT. Its protein product is CASRRTGRAAFF. Drawing the rest from reference TRBV2 and TRBJ1-1, the complete variable domain is EPEVTQTPSHQVTQMGQEVILRCVPISNHLYFYWYRQILGQKVEFLVSFYNNEISEKSEIFDDQFSVERPDGSNFTLKIRSTKLEDSAMYFCASRRTGRAAFFGQGTRLTVV.

The chain employs TRBV28 and TRBJ1-2, with 7 bases fitting TRBD1. The germline V gene encodes CDR1 MDHEN and CDR2 SYDVKM. The J segment lost 3 bases and the V segment lost 6 bases, leaving 7 bases of the junction unmatched. The CDR3 runs to 14 residues. The CDR3 nucleotides are TGTGCCAGCAGATACCAGGGGGACGACTATGGCTACACCTTC. It translates to CASRYQGDDYGYTF.

Here the CDR3 DNA reads TGTGCCAGCAGCTCCAGAGGGGGCGAGGAGACCCAGTACTTC. Translated, it gives CASSSRGGEETQYF. This rearrangement joins TRBV5-4 to TRBJ2-5, with 7 positions matching TRBD1. The germline gives CDR1 SGHNT, CDR2 YYREEE (reference sequence). With V trimmed by 3 bases and J by 5 bases, 7 bases remained unmatched. The CDR3 is made up of 14 amino acids.

This clone has more than one count but fewer than ten. The chain has TRBV18 and TRBJ1-4, with D hard to call. This CDR3 spans 13 amino acids. Trimming removed 5 bases from V and 0 bases from J, with 4 bases in between. Germline assignment: CDR1 KGHSH and CDR2 LQKENI. CDR3 in DNA: TGTGCCAGCTCATTCTCAACTAATGAAAAACTGTTTTTT. This codes for CASSFSTNEKLFF.

This clone was seen a few times. The CDR3 loop is CASIGTGGANYGYTF. In DNA, the CDR3 is TGTGCCAGCATAGGGACAGGGGGGGCTAACTATGGCTACACCTTC. The chain couples TRBV28 to TRBJ1-2; 11 bases line up with TRBD1. Trimming took 7 bases from V and 0 from J; bases not matched to a gene: 4. Germline V gene data show CDR1 as MDHEN and CDR2 as SYDVKM. The CDR3 totals 15 residues.

CDR3 protein: CASNVRVYEKLFF. The CDR3 DNA reads TGTGCCAGCAACGTGCGGGTATATGAAAAACTGTTTTTT. The chain uses TRBV2 and TRBJ1-4; D not resolved. The CDR3 has 13 amino acids. Germline CDR1 and CDR2: SNHLY and FYNNEI. V was shortened by 7 bases and J by 6 bases, with 12 bases between the two germline ends.

The chain recombines TRBV18 with TRBJ1-1; D perhaps matches TRBD1 (5 bases). This CDR3 is built from 13 residues. The germline gives CDR1 KGHSH, CDR2 LQKENI. Trimming shortened V by 6 bases and J by 4 bases, and 12 bases separated the two germline ends. The DNA of the CDR3 is TGTGCCAGCTCCGGGGGGGTAGTCACTGAAGCTTTCTTT. The encoded protein is CASSGGVVTEAFF. Full variable domain (outside the CDR3, taken from reference TRBV18 and TRBJ1-1): NAGVMQNPRHLVRRRGQEARLRCSPMKGHSHVYWYRQLPEEGLKFMVYLQKENIIDESGMPKERFSAEFPKEGPSILRIQQVVRGDSAAYFCASSGGVVTEAFFGQGTRLTVV.

The V gene is TRBV18, the J gene TRBJ1-1; no reliable D call. CDR3 length: 13 amino acids. Trimming cost V 3 bases and J 2 bases, with 7 bases left between them. Germline CDR1 and CDR2: KGHSH and LQKENI. The CDR3 nucleotides read TGTGCCAGCTCACCCCTGTCCAACACTGAAGCTTTCTTT. Its translation: CASSPLSNTEAFF.

The gene calls are TRBV5-8 and TRBJ1-2; tentatively, D is TRBD1 (5 bases). CDR1 and CDR2 (germline): SGHTS, YDEGEE. V was pared by 1 base and J by 4 bases, with 11 bases between. The CDR3 loop spans 14 amino acids. The CDR3 nucleotides are TGTGCCAGCAGCTTGAGGCAGGGTGTCTATGGCTACACCTTC. This translates into CASSLRQGVYGYTF.

The chain uses TRBV7-2 and TRBJ2-2; possible D gene TRBD2, 6 bases. The CDR3 is 15 residues long. CDR1 and CDR2 (germline): SGHTA, FQGNSA. Trimming took 2 bases from V and 4 from J, leaving 11 bases between them. CDR3 loop: CASSLRREGTGELFF. The CDR3 DNA follows: TGTGCCAGCAGCTTACGGCGGGAAGGCACCGGGGAGCTGTTTTTT.

The chain joins TRBV4-2 to TRBJ2-3; a possible D gene is TRBD2 (5 bases). Germline CDR1 and CDR2: LGHNA and YNFKEQ. This CDR3 has 15 amino acids. V lost 0 bases, J lost 6 bases, and 13 bases lay in between. The CDR3 here is CASSQEDISGDTQYF. The CDR3 region has the DNA TGTGCCAGCAGCCAAGAAGATATCTCGGGGGATACGCAGTATTTT.

V usage is TRBV7-2 and J usage is TRBJ1-2; TRBD1 matches 12 bases. The germline gives CDR1 SGHTA, CDR2 FQGNSA. The CDR3 has 15 amino acids. J gave up 6 bases and V 2 bases, and 4 bases lay outside the gene matches. For the CDR3, the DNA is TGTGCCAGCAGCTTAAAGGGACAGGGGGCGAATGGCTACACCTTC. This sequence encodes CASSLKGQGANGYTF.

The chain uses TRBV7-9 and TRBJ2-7; 12 bases are a match to TRBD2. Germline-derived CDR1 and CDR2 are SEHNR and FQNEAQ (reference sequence). V was clipped by 5 bases and J by 5 bases; unmatched bases: 7. The CDR3 covers 15 residues. The CDR3 spells CASSPPTSGRNEQYF. CDR3 nucleotides: TGTGCCAGCAGCCCACCTACTAGCGGGAGGAACGAGCAGTACTTC.

This clone appeared once. The CDR3 DNA sequence: TGTGCCAGCAGGGGGTTCTCCCGGGACATCCGGCACAATGAGCAGTTCTTC. It encodes CASRGFSRDIRHNEQFF. The chain links TRBV3-1 (or the pseudogene TRBV3-2) to TRBJ2-1, with a tentative D call TRBD1 (6 bases). Germline loops: CDR1 LGHDT, CDR2 YNNKEL (reference sequence). V dropped 6 bases and J dropped 5 bases, with 23 bases sitting between them. The length of the CDR3 is 17 residues.

Turning to this clone: At the DNA level, this CDR3 is encoded by other sequences in the same sample as well. The chain combines TRBV5-1 with TRBJ1-3; D is ambiguous. CDR1 and CDR2 (germline): SGHRS, YFSETQ. CDR3 length equals 14 residues. V lost 0 bases, J lost 0 bases, and 4 bases lay in between. CDR3 DNA: TGCGCCAGCAGCTTGGACAGCTCTGGAAACACCATATATTTT. It translates to CASSLDSSGNTIYF.

The rearrangement uses TRBV28 and TRBJ2-1, with TRBD2 matching over 11 bases. This CDR3 contains 15 residues. CDR1 is MDHEN and CDR2 is SYDVKM in the germline V gene. The V segment lost 4 bases and the J segment 2 bases; nucleotides outside the gene matches: 1. The CDR3 nucleotides read TGTGCCAGCAGTTCGACTAGCGGGACCTACAATGAGCAGTTCTTC. It is translated as CASSSTSGTYNEQFF.

The rearrangement links TRBV13 to TRBJ2-5; no reliable D call. Trimming took 2 bases from V and 5 from J, leaving 12 bases between them. Germline loops: CDR1 PRHDT, CDR2 FYEKMQ (reference sequence). This CDR3 contains 14 residues. This CDR3 reads CASSLRRIGETQYF. CDR3 sequence (DNA): TGTGCCAGCAGCTTAAGGAGAATCGGGGAGACCCAGTACTTC.

The chain carries TRBV6-5 and TRBJ2-5; TRBD1 matches 7 bases. Per germline, CDR1 MNHEY and CDR2 SVGAGI. The trim removed 6 bases at V and 5 bases at J, leaving 6 bases unmatched. The CDR3 contains 13 residues. This CDR3 is CASSRTGQETQYF. Here the CDR3 DNA reads TGTGCCAGCAGCCGGACAGGTCAGGAGACCCAGTACTTC.

The genes are TRBV5-1 and TRBJ2-5, with 9 bases aligning to TRBD1. The germline V gene has CDR1 SGHRS and CDR2 YFSETQ. The CDR3 loop spans 15 amino acids. V was clipped by 0 bases and J by 5 bases; unmatched bases: 5. The DNA for the CDR3 is TGCGCCAGCAGCTTGGGGGGACAGGGTTACGAGACCCAGTACTTC. Translation: CASSLGGQGYETQYF.

The J gene is TRBJ2-5, the V gene TRBV7-3, with unresolved D. From germline, CDR1 is SGHTA and CDR2 FQGTGA. The CDR3 runs to 13 residues. The V gene lost 5 bases and the J gene lost 4 bases, with 11 bases spanning the gap. The CDR3 loop reads CASSPSRLETQYF. The CDR3, as DNA: TGTGCCAGCAGCCCTAGTCGGTTAGAGACCCAGTACTTC.

The chain uses TRBV7-6 and TRBJ2-1; 8 bases are shared with TRBD1. This CDR3 is 18 amino acids long. Per germline, CDR1 SGHVS and CDR2 FNYEAQ. With V trimmed by 1 base and J by 9 bases, 17 bases remained unmatched. The CDR3 nucleotides read TGTGCCAGCAGCTTAGATTCCCGGACAGGGATGGGAGTACTTGAGCAGTTCTTC. It specifies CASSLDSRTGMGVLEQFF.

The chain links TRBV7-2 to TRBJ1-2; D is undetermined. Germline CDR1 reads SGHTA; CDR2 reads FQGNSA. CDR3 length: 12 amino acids. V shed 1 base and J shed 8 bases, with 8 bases lying between them. CDR3 in amino acids: CASSLVGFGYTF. In nucleotides, the CDR3 is TGTGCCAGCAGCTTAGTCGGGTTCGGCTACACCTTC. Filled out from reference TRBV7-2 and TRBJ1-2, the complete variable domain reads GAGVSQSPSNKVTEKGKDVELRCDPISGHTALYWYRQSLGQGLEFLIYFQGNSAPDKSGLPSDRFSAERTGGSVSTLTIQRTQQEDSAVYLCASSLVGFGYTFGSGTRLTVV.

CDR3 region: CASRGSLNYGYTF. DNA of the CDR3: TGTGCCAGTAGGGGTAGCCTTAACTATGGCTACACCTTC. This chain uses TRBV19 with TRBJ1-2; no definite D call. The CDR3 contains 13 residues. Germline CDR1 is LNHDA and CDR2 is SQIVND (reference sequence). The germline V and J ends were trimmed by 6 bases and 1 base, with 9 bases remaining between them.

The DNA of the CDR3 is TGCAGCGCTGGAGACCGAGTCAATCAGCCCCAGCATTTT. Translation: CSAGDRVNQPQHF. This chain uses TRBV29-1 with TRBJ1-5, with D unclear. Trimming took off 7 bases at V and 3 bases at J, with 13 bases between the two ends. There are 13 residues in the CDR3. Germline V gene sequence: CDR1 SQVTM, CDR2 ANQGSEA.

This clone has a handful of counts. Here the CDR3 reads CASSPPAGGAGKLFF. The CDR3 DNA sequence: TGTGCCAGCAGCCCCCCAGCAGGAGGGGCGGGAAAACTGTTTTTT. The V call is TRBV7-6, the J call TRBJ1-4; tentative D call: TRBD1 (5 bases). The CDR3 totals 15 residues. V lost 5 bases and J lost 10, with 20 bases in between. CDR1 is SGHVS and CDR2 is FNYEAQ in the germline V gene.